This T cell receptor beta chain appears in the sequencing data of a study of blood T cell repertoires in COVID-19. About the study: Sites across the United States, Italy and Spain contributed samples from acute and convalescent COVID-19. PBMCs, B-cell-depleted T cells, or T cells were the source of the cDNA or gDNA that made up the material.

Per the authors' pipeline: The authors estimated nucleated cell counts from reference gene primer amplification. Repertoires were generated with immunoSEQ multiplex PCR, while TCRdb's copy carries only in-frame clones and drops some. V, J and clone size reflect that table, while D and trimming were determined from the DNA. Of roughly 110,000 clones listed, 65% to 80% are singletons. The V gene's germline CDR1 is MNHEY and CDR2 SVGEGT. Trimming took 5 bases from V and 4 from J; bases not matched to a gene: 7. The CDR3 has 14 amino acids. This clonotype originated in a man between 65 and 85 years old with acute or convalescent COVID-19. V usage is TRBV6-2 or TRBV6-3 and J usage is TRBJ1-1; 7 bases are a match to TRBD1. Material for sequencing was peripheral blood. CDR3 region: CASSTTGVGTEAFF. The CDR3 nucleotides are TGTGCCAGCAGTACCACAGGGGTGGGCACTGAAGCTTTCTTT.